This T cell receptor beta chain was recorded in a study of T cells in Graves' hyperthyroidism and ophthalmopathy. Amplification yielded TCR beta CDR3 regions, with RNA transcripts as the source. The TCR CDR3 first-round RT-PCR relied on the HTBI primer set. MiXCR was run by TCRdb on the multiplex PCR reads, yielding one entry per CDR3 protein. The sample shows about 420,000 distinct CDR3 sequences, about an eighth of them seen only once. The authors took PBMCs from roughly 10 ml fresh peripheral blood. The J segment lost 4 bases and the V segment lost 6 bases, leaving 8 bases of the junction unmatched. The CDR3 runs to 16 residues. CDR1 and CDR2 from the germline V gene are LNHDA and SQIVND (reference sequence).

The chain carries TRBV19 and TRBJ2-1; 11 nucleotides align to TRBD2. The sequenced material came from blood. The receptor comes from a woman younger than 35 with Graves' hyperthyroidism. The CDR3 coding sequence is TGTGCCAGTAGCGCTAGCGGGAGGCAACCATACAATGAGCAGTTCTTC. This encodes CASSASGRQPYNEQFF. The entire variable domain, with the rest obtained from reference TRBV19 and TRBJ2-1, is as follows: DGGITQSPKYLFRKEGQNVTLSCEQNLNHDAMYWYRQDPGQGLRLIYYSQIVNDFQKGDIAEGYSVSREKKESFPLTVTSAQKNPTAFYLCASSASGRQPYNEQFFGPGTRLTVL.